These T cell receptor beta chains were read from a single sample in a study of cytomegalovirus exposure and HLA in healthy donors. Measured with immunoSEQ multiplex PCR; TCRdb has only the in-frame clones, and not every one. This table holds 100,000 to 150,000 clones, roughly four fifths found once. The sequenced material came from PBMCs. The receptors derive from a woman between 45 and 60 years old in good health and CMV-seropositive. Each CDR3 is given with its conserved first and last residue. The order of the fields is V gene, clone size, D gene, J gene, CDR3 DNA, CDR3 protein. A D gene is named only where the DNA matches it firmly. Clone size is stated in some rows and not others, as once, few, many or a class when expanded.

v_gene: TRBV7-9
abundance: NA
d_gene: TRBD1
j_gene: TRBJ2-2
CDR3nt: TGTGCCAGCAGCTTAGGGGACAGGAACACCGGGGAGCTGTTTTTT
CDR3aa: CASSLGDRNTGELFF

v_gene: TRBV30
abundance: NA
d_gene: NA
j_gene: TRBJ2-3
CDR3nt: TGTGCCTGGAGTGTACGAGGTCCCACAGATACGCAGTATTTT
CDR3aa: CAWSVRGPTDTQYF

v_gene: TRBV5-5
abundance: NA
d_gene: TRBD1
j_gene: TRBJ2-1
CDR3nt: TGTGCCAGCAGCTTGGGGACAGGGGGCTACAATGAGCAGTTCTTC
CDR3aa: CASSLGTGGYNEQFF

v_gene: TRBV2
abundance: few
d_gene: TRBD1
j_gene: TRBJ1-5
CDR3nt: TGTGCCAGCAGTGAAGCCAGGACAGGGTGGAATCAGCCCCAGCATTTT
CDR3aa: CASSEARTGWNQPQHF

v_gene: TRBV4-1
abundance: once
d_gene: TRBD1
j_gene: TRBJ1-2
CDR3nt: TGCGCCAGCAGCCATTTGGGACAGGGGGCCGGCGGCTACACCTTC
CDR3aa: CASSHLGQGAGGYTF

v_gene: TRBV29-1
abundance: NA
d_gene: TRBD2
j_gene: TRBJ2-3
CDR3nt: TGCAGTTTAGCGGGGAGCACAGATACGCAGTATTTT
CDR3aa: CSLAGSTDTQYF

v_gene: TRBV7-8
abundance: NA
d_gene: NA
j_gene: TRBJ2-1
CDR3nt: TGTGCCAGCAGCATTAACAGGGATATTGCCAACAATGAGCAGTTCTTC
CDR3aa: CASSINRDIANNEQFF

v_gene: TRBV28
abundance: NA
d_gene: NA
j_gene: TRBJ2-7
CDR3nt: TGTGCCAGCAGTGGCCTCGGGAGCTCCTACGAGCAGTACTTC
CDR3aa: CASSGLGSSYEQYF

v_gene: TRBV9
abundance: NA
d_gene: NA
j_gene: TRBJ2-3
CDR3nt: TGTGCCAGCAGCCAAACCGCGGGGGCGATGGCAGATACGCAGTATTTT
CDR3aa: CASSQTAGAMADTQYF

v_gene: TRBV4-2
abundance: few
d_gene: NA
j_gene: TRBJ2-1
CDR3nt: TGTGCCAGCACCTACGACCGCGGGATCTACAATGAGCAGTTCTTC
CDR3aa: CASTYDRGIYNEQFF